The 29 T cell receptor beta chains in this list originate from one sample, sequenced in a study of cytomegalovirus exposure and HLA in healthy donors. PCR employed 60 Vbeta and 13 Jbeta primers. Generated by immunoSEQ multiplex PCR, the TCRdb table keeps only in-frame clones and is missing some. In the table there are 210,000 or so clones, about 87% of which are singletons. The sequencing sample was made of PBMCs. Receptors originate from a young man in good health and CMV-seronegative.

The V and J genes are TRBV5-8 and TRBJ1-5; no reliable D call. Trimming took off 3 bases at V and 2 bases at J, with 12 bases between the two ends. CDR1 is SGHTS, CDR2 YDEGEE, per germline. This CDR3 region has 15 residues. In DNA form, the CDR3 reads TGTGCCAGCAGCTCCGGGGATTGGGGCAATCAGCCCCAGCATTTT. It is translated as CASSSGDWGNQPQHF.

This clone was detected once. The CDR3 nucleotides read TGTGCCAGCAGTTACTCGACTAGCGGGGATTACGAGCAGTACTTC. It is translated as CASSYSTSGDYEQYF. This chain joins TRBV6-5 and TRBJ2-7, with 11 bases fitting TRBD2. Per the germline V gene, CDR1 is MNHEY and CDR2 is SVGAGI. The V gene end was trimmed by 0 bases and the J gene end by 4 bases; junction bases not matched to a gene: 2. The CDR3 has 15 residues.

The CDR3 sequence: CACGRGNTGELFF. The CDR3 coding sequence is TGTGCCTGTGGGAGGGGAAACACCGGGGAGCTGTTTTTT. The rearrangement uses TRBV30 and TRBJ2-2, with 7 bases identical to TRBD2. J was trimmed by 2 bases and V by 6 bases; bases with no gene match: 3. Per the germline V gene, CDR1 is GTSNPN and CDR2 is SVGIG (reference sequence). This CDR3 has 13 amino acids.

This chain uses TRBV27 with TRBJ1-1; 9 bases map to TRBD1. Trimming cost V 5 bases and J 5 bases; bases outside gene matches: 12. The V gene's germline CDR1 is MNHEY and CDR2 SMNVEV (reference sequence). This CDR3 spans 16 amino acids. The CDR3 DNA sequence: TGTGCCAGCAGTATCAACAGGGGGCGCCGAGGGACTGAAGCTTTCTTT. Its translation is CASSINRGRRGTEAFF.

V gene TRBV7-2 combines with J gene TRBJ2-1; 7 nucleotides agree with TRBD1. Germline CDR1 is SGHTA and CDR2 is FQGNSA. The trim removed 5 bases at V and 2 bases at J, leaving 6 bases unmatched. CDR3 length: 15 residues. Here the CDR3 DNA reads TGTGCCAGCAGCCCCGACAGGGCCCCCTACAATGAGCAGTTCTTC. It translates to CASSPDRAPYNEQFF.

The J gene is TRBJ1-6, the V gene TRBV6-6; 8 bases fit TRBD1. This CDR3 is built from 16 residues. CDR1 MNHNY and CDR2 SVGAGI come from the germline V gene (reference sequence). V lost 0 bases and J lost 6; bases outside the gene matches: 4. CDR3 in DNA: TGTGCCAGCAGTTACTCGGGACAGGCCGGTAATTCACCCCTCCACTTT. Translation: CASSYSGQAGNSPLHF.

The rearrangement uses TRBV29-1 and TRBJ2-1, with D possibly matching TRBD1 (6 bases). V was cut by 5 bases and J by 10 bases, with 18 bases left in between. This CDR3 is 13 amino acids long. Germline CDR1 and CDR2: SQVTM and ANQGSEA. The CDR3 reads CSVSLKLRGEQFF. The CDR3 DNA reads TGCAGCGTTTCTCTAAAGTTGAGGGGGGAGCAGTTCTTC.

V usage is TRBV25-1 and J usage is TRBJ1-1; 7 bases agree with TRBD1. The J segment lost 10 bases and the V segment lost 1 base, leaving 6 bases of the junction unmatched. Germline CDR1 reads MGHDK; CDR2 reads SYGVNS. This CDR3 has 13 residues. The CDR3 sequence is CASSEFGTGVAFF. The CDR3 DNA follows: TGTGCCAGCAGTGAATTCGGTACAGGGGTAGCTTTCTTT.

The V gene is TRBV9, the J gene TRBJ2-1, with 8 bases fitting TRBD2. The CDR3 has 18 amino acids. Trimming at V came to 3 bases and at J to 5 bases, leaving 16 bases not matched to a gene. Looked up from germline, CDR1 is SGDLS and CDR2 is YYNGEE. The CDR3 here is CASSAGGTRERWDNEQFF. CDR3 sequence (DNA): TGTGCCAGCAGCGCGGGGGGGACTAGAGAGAGGTGGGACAATGAGCAGTTCTTC.

A few counts support this clone. This rearrangement joins TRBV4-1 to TRBJ1-5; D perhaps matches TRBD1 (5 bases). V lost 5 bases and J 3 bases, leaving 20 bases between the germline ends. Germline V gives CDR1 MGHRA, CDR2 YSYEKL. The CDR3 extends over 17 amino acids. CDR3 bases: TGCGCCAGCAGCTCTCCCCGGGGACTCGGGAACAATCAGCCCCAGCATTTT. Amino acid sequence: CASSSPRGLGNNQPQHF.

The chain joins TRBV5-5 to TRBJ1-5, with D uncertain. Germline lookup yields CDR1 SGHKS and CDR2 YYEKEE (reference sequence). Trimming stripped 2 bases from V and 5 bases from J, with 23 bases between. The CDR3 contains 18 residues. CDR3 nucleotide sequence: TGTGCCAGCAGCTTTGGGCCCATAGAGCAGCGGCGATATCAGCCCCAGCATTTT. This gives the protein CASSFGPIEQRRYQPQHF.

The chain is built from TRBV12-5 and TRBJ1-2, with 8 bases fitting TRBD1. Germline-derived CDR1 and CDR2 are LGHNT and FRNRAP. V lost 2 bases to trimming and J lost 6 bases; unmatched junction nucleotides: 8. This CDR3 is 15 amino acids long. This CDR3 is CASGLSPTGVDGYTF. The CDR3 DNA sequence: TGTGCTAGTGGTTTGTCCCCGACAGGGGTGGATGGCTACACCTTC. The complete variable domain, with remaining parts taken from reference TRBV12-5 and TRBJ1-2, reads DARVTQTPRHKVTEMGQEVTMRCQPILGHNTVFWYRQTMMQGLELLAYFRNRAPLDDSGMPKDRFSAEMPDATLATLKIQPSEPRDSAVYFCASGLSPTGVDGYTFGSGTRLTVV.

This chain connects TRBV10-3 to TRBJ2-3, with D possibly TRBD1 on 6 matching bases. V was cut by 0 bases and J by 1 base, with 11 bases left in between. Germline lookup yields CDR1 ENHRY and CDR2 SYGVKD. The CDR3 is 16 amino acids. The CDR3 reads CAISESGKGGTDTQYF. Written as DNA, the CDR3 is TGTGCCATCAGTGAGTCCGGGAAGGGGGGCACAGATACGCAGTATTTT.

The chain employs TRBV2 and TRBJ1-5, with D possibly being TRBD1 (6 bases). Trimming took off 1 base at V and 9 bases at J, with 10 bases between the two ends. CDR3 length equals 13 residues. Germline CDR1 and CDR2: SNHLY and FYNNEI. The CDR3 region has the DNA TGTGCCAGCAGTGAAGGGGGGCCAGGGCCCCAGCATTTT. This gives the protein CASSEGGPGPQHF. Filled out from reference TRBV2 and TRBJ1-5, the complete variable domain reads EPEVTQTPSHQVTQMGQEVILRCVPISNHLYFYWYRQILGQKVEFLVSFYNNEISEKSEIFDDQFSVERPDGSNFTLKIRSTKLEDSAMYFCASSEGGPGPQHFGDGTRLSIL.

The chain carries TRBV19 and TRBJ2-2, with a possible D match to TRBD1 (5 bases). Trimming left V 0 bases short and J 4 bases short, with 6 bases between. In germline, CDR1 is LNHDA, CDR2 SQIVND (reference sequence). This CDR3 contains 14 residues. The CDR3 DNA follows: TGTGCCAGTAGTATAGAAGGGGCCACCGGGGAGCTGTTTTTT. Translation: CASSIEGATGELFF.

The chain links TRBV9 to TRBJ2-1, with TRBD1 matching over 9 bases. Trimming cost V 0 bases and J 9 bases; bases outside gene matches: 7. The CDR3 sequence is 15 residues long. Germline loops: CDR1 SGDLS, CDR2 YYNGEE. The CDR3 DNA sequence: TGTGCCAGCAGCGTAGAGGACAGGGGATATAGTGAGCAGTTCTTC. Its translation is CASSVEDRGYSEQFF.

The gene calls are TRBV5-1 and TRBJ1-2, with a possible D match to TRBD1 (6 bases). This CDR3 is built from 13 residues. With 2 bases removed from V and 5 bases from J, the gap between germline ends came to 10 bases. CDR1 SGHRS and CDR2 YFSETQ come from the germline V gene. In nucleotides, the CDR3 is TGCGCCAGCAGCTTTGGACAGCAATATGGCTACACCTTC. Translating it yields CASSFGQQYGYTF.

DNA of the CDR3: TGCAGCGTTTGGGGCGTGGCTAGTTACAATGAGCAGTTCTTC. Translating it yields CSVWGVASYNEQFF. This sequence joins TRBV29-1 and TRBJ2-1; D might be TRBD1 (5 bases). Germline loops: CDR1 SQVTM, CDR2 ANQGSEA. The CDR3 consists of 14 residues. Trimming took 5 bases from V and 4 from J, leaving 15 bases between them.

V and J are TRBV6-1 and TRBJ2-3, with a possible D match to TRBD2 (5 bases). This CDR3 comprises 15 residues. V dropped 1 base and J dropped 2 bases, with 10 bases sitting between them. CDR1 MNHNS and CDR2 SASEGT come from the germline V gene. The CDR3 bases are TGTGCCAGCAGTGAAGGTGAGCGGTTCACAGATACGCAGTATTTT. Its protein is CASSEGERFTDTQYF.

The rearrangement joins TRBV29-1 to TRBJ2-1, with TRBD2 matching over 9 bases. J gave up 0 bases and V 7 bases, and 16 bases lay outside the gene matches. This CDR3 contains 18 residues. Germline CDR1 is SQVTM and CDR2 is ANQGSEA. The CDR3 protein is CSGISGSIGSSSYNEQFF. In DNA, the CDR3 is TGCAGCGGGATTAGCGGGAGCATTGGCTCGAGCTCCTACAATGAGCAGTTCTTC.

V and J are TRBV6-5 and TRBJ1-4; unclear D gene. CDR3 length: 14 residues. Germline CDR1 and CDR2: MNHEY and SVGAGI. The ends were cut back, 6 bases at V and 3 bases at J, with 11 bases in the middle. CDR3 protein: CASSLGSSNEKLFF. CDR3 coding DNA: TGTGCCAGCAGCCTGGGCAGCTCTAATGAAAAACTGTTTTTT.

The gene calls are TRBV10-2 and TRBJ2-5; TRBD2 agrees at 7 bases. Trimming cost V 4 bases and J 4 bases; bases outside gene matches: 6. CDR1 is WSHSY and CDR2 is SAAADI in the germline V gene. The CDR3 extends over 14 amino acids. Here the CDR3 reads CASSGTRPTETQYF. CDR3 bases: TGCGCCAGCAGTGGGACTAGGCCTACAGAGACCCAGTACTTC.

This clone appeared once. The gene calls are TRBV18 and TRBJ2-2, with a possible D match to TRBD1 (6 bases). This CDR3 contains 17 residues. CDR1 and CDR2 (germline): KGHSH, LQKENI. The germline V and J ends were trimmed by 1 base and 3 bases, with 15 bases remaining between them. The CDR3: CASSPRGHSRDTGELFF. The CDR3 region has the DNA TGTGCCAGCTCACCACGGGGGCACAGCAGAGACACCGGGGAGCTGTTTTTT. Using reference TRBV18 and TRBJ2-2 for the parts outside the CDR3, the full variable domain is NAGVMQNPRHLVRRRGQEARLRCSPMKGHSHVYWYRQLPEEGLKFMVYLQKENIIDESGMPKERFSAEFPKEGPSILRIQQVVRGDSAAYFCASSPRGHSRDTGELFFGEGSRLTVL.

CDR3 sequence reads: CASSLGQSRQSYEQYF. CDR3 bases: TGTGCCAGCAGCTTAGGTCAGTCTAGACAGTCCTACGAGCAGTACTTC. The chain is built from TRBV7-8 and TRBJ2-7; tentatively, D is TRBD1 (5 bases). The V gene lost 1 base and the J gene lost 1 base, with 14 bases spanning the gap. This CDR3 comprises 16 residues. Germline V lookup: CDR1 SGHVS, CDR2 FQNEAQ.

This clone showed up just a few times. The chain is built from TRBV15 and TRBJ2-1, with 9 bases aligning to TRBD1. J gave up 3 bases and V 3 bases, and 6 bases lay outside the gene matches. The CDR3 sequence is 16 residues long. Germline-derived CDR1 and CDR2 are LNHNV and YYDKDF (reference sequence). The CDR3 loop reads CATSSIGTGFYNEQFF. As DNA, the CDR3 is TGTGCCACCAGCAGCATCGGGACAGGGTTCTACAATGAGCAGTTCTTC.

This clone was seen a single time. The chain recombines TRBV9 with TRBJ2-1, with 8 bases lining up with TRBD2. The CDR3 consists of 15 residues. Germline V gene sequence: CDR1 SGDLS, CDR2 YYNGEE. V trimming: 5 bases; J trimming: 4 bases; junction bases outside the gene matches: 8. The CDR3 reads CASRGGGTRYNEQFF. DNA for the CDR3: TGTGCCAGCAGGGGAGGGGGGACTAGGTACAATGAGCAGTTCTTC.

V usage is TRBV27 and J usage is TRBJ1-2; the D gene is possibly TRBD1 (5 bases). CDR1 is MNHEY and CDR2 is SMNVEV in the germline V gene (reference sequence). The CDR3 runs to 14 residues. Trimming took 5 bases from V and 5 from J, leaving 15 bases between them. This chain's CDR3 is CASSPNPTAYGYTF. CDR3 coding DNA: TGTGCCAGCAGTCCGAACCCGACAGCGTATGGCTACACCTTC.

This rearrangement joins TRBV13 to TRBJ2-2; TRBD2 is a possible D gene (6 bases). This CDR3 has 16 amino acids. CDR1 and CDR2 from the germline V gene are PRHDT and FYEKMQ (reference sequence). V lost 4 bases, J lost 6 bases, and 18 bases lay in between. CDR3 sequence: CASSSGRSGSSGELFF. CDR3 nucleotides: TGTGCCAGCAGCTCCGGGAGATCCGGCAGCTCCGGGGAGCTGTTTTTT.

This chain links TRBV2 with TRBJ1-5, with 8 bases matching TRBD1. CDR3 length equals 15 residues. The V and J ends lost 6 bases and 2 bases, in that order; junction bases with no gene match: 6. CDR1 is SNHLY and CDR2 is FYNNEI in the germline V gene. The CDR3 region has the DNA TGTGCCAGCAGGACAGGGGTGATGGGCAATCAGCCCCAGCATTTT. The encoded protein is CASRTGVMGNQPQHF.